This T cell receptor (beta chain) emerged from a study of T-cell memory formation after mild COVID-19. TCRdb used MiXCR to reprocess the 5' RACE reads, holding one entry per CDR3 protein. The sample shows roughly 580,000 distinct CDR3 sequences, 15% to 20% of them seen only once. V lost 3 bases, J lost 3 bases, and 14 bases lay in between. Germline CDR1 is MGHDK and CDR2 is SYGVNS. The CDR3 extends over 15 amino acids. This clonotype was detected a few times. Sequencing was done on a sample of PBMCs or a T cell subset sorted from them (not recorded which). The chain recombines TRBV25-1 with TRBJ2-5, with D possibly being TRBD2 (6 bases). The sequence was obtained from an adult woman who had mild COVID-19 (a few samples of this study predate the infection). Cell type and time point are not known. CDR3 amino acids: CASSERVSGKETQYF. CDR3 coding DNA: TGTGCCAGCAGTGAGCGTGTTAGCGGTAAAGAGACCCAGTACTTC. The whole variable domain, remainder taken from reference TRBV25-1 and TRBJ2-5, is EADIYQTPRYLVIGTGKKITLECSQTMGHDKMYWYQQDPGMELHLIHYSYGVNSTEKGDLSSESTVSRIRTEHFPLTLESARPSHTSQYLCASSERVSGKETQYFGPGTRLLVL.